The 5 T cell receptor beta chains listed next were all sequenced from one sample in a study of blood T cell repertoires in COVID-19. Method: immunoSEQ multiplex PCR; TCRdb's copy keeps in-frame clones and lacks some. The sample records tens of thousands of clones, about 89% being singletons. The sample consisted of peripheral blood. These receptors came from a man aged 70-80 years with active COVID-19.

J is TRBJ1-1 and V is TRBV6-2 or TRBV6-3, with 7 bases matching TRBD1. Germline CDR1 reads MNHEY; CDR2 reads SVGEGT. V lost 2 bases to trimming and J lost 0 bases; unmatched junction nucleotides: 6. This CDR3 region has 16 residues. The CDR3 sequence is CASSYTLTGMNTEAFF. The CDR3 region has the DNA TGTGCCAGCAGTTACACCTTGACAGGGATGAACACTGAAGCTTTCTTT.

V usage is TRBV7-9 and J usage is TRBJ1-1; TRBD1 matches at 8 bases. The length of the CDR3 is 15 residues. Germline CDR1 is SEHNR and CDR2 is FQNEAQ (reference sequence). J was trimmed by 4 bases and V by 2 bases; bases with no gene match: 6. The CDR3 sequence: CASSLQGAKSTEAFF. The CDR3 nucleotides read TGTGCCAGCAGCTTACAGGGGGCGAAAAGCACTGAAGCTTTCTTT.

This CDR3 reads CASSEAGSYNEQFF. DNA for the CDR3: TGCGCCAGCAGTGAGGCAGGGTCCTACAATGAGCAGTTCTTC. This rearrangement joins TRBV10-1 to TRBJ2-1, with D possibly being TRBD1 (5 bases). The V gene lost 2 bases and the J gene lost 1 base, with 6 bases spanning the gap. This CDR3 comprises 14 residues. Germline loops: CDR1 WNHNN, CDR2 SYGVQD (reference sequence).

V gene TRBV7-9 combines with J gene TRBJ1-1; 8 nucleotides agree with TRBD1. After removal of 3 bases from V and 10 bases from J, the junction contained 13 bases not matched to a gene. Looked up from germline, CDR1 is SEHNR and CDR2 is FQNEAQ (reference sequence). The CDR3 is made up of 15 amino acids. CDR3 DNA: TGTGCCAGCAGCTTTGGCCCTCAGGGGGCGCATCGAGCTTTCTTT. It is translated as CASSFGPQGAHRAFF.

The chain is built from TRBV30 and TRBJ1-5, with unresolved D. Trimming cost V 0 bases and J 3 bases, with 15 bases left between them. Germline V gene lookup returns CDR1 GTSNPN and CDR2 SVGIG (reference sequence). CDR3 length: 16 residues. In DNA form, the CDR3 reads TGTGCCTGGAGTGTACGGGAAGGTGGCGACAATCAGCCCCAGCATTTT. Translating it yields CAWSVREGGDNQPQHF.